The rows below give T cell receptor beta chains drawn from one sample of a study of blood T cell repertoires in COVID-19. Using immunoSEQ multiplex PCR, the repertoire was profiled, and TCRdb retains in-frame clones only, with some absent. The sample consists of hundreds of thousands of clones, around 80% of them appearing once. The sequenced sample was PBMCs or T cells enriched from blood (not recorded which). The receptors originated from a man aged 40-50 years who had been exposed to COVID-19. CDR3s include the opening cysteine and the closing phenylalanine or tryptophan. D genes are given only for firm matches. Size values are once, few and many counts, or a class for expanded clones, and some rows have none.

d_gene: -; j_gene: TRBJ1-4; v_gene: TRBV30; abundance: once; CDR3nt: TGTGCCTGGAGTGTAGGCAGCGTGAATGAAAAACTGTTTTTT; CDR3aa: CAWSVGSVNEKLFF
d_gene: -; j_gene: TRBJ2-3; v_gene: TRBV6-5; abundance: -; CDR3nt: TGTGCCAGCGCCCTCACGGTCGCTAGCACAGATACGCAGTATTTT; CDR3aa: CASALTVASTDTQYF
d_gene: -; j_gene: TRBJ1-2; v_gene: TRBV6-5; abundance: -; CDR3nt: TGTGCCAGCAGGAGAGAGGGCGGGCGGATCTATGGCTACACCTTC; CDR3aa: CASRREGGRIYGYTF
d_gene: TRBD2; j_gene: TRBJ2-5; v_gene: TRBV7-4; abundance: -; CDR3nt: TGTGCCAGCAGCACTGGGACTAGCGGGAGATCCGAGACCCAGTACTTC; CDR3aa: CASSTGTSGRSETQYF
d_gene: -; j_gene: TRBJ2-1; v_gene: TRBV4-1; abundance: -; CDR3nt: TGCGCCAGCAGCCAAGGGGCATATGAGCAGTTCTTC; CDR3aa: CASSQGAYEQFF
d_gene: TRBD1; j_gene: TRBJ1-4; v_gene: TRBV4-1; abundance: -; CDR3nt: TGCGCCAGCAGCCAAGGTCAGGACAGGAGGGCAACTAATGAAAAACTGTTTTTT; CDR3aa: CASSQGQDRRATNEKLFF
d_gene: -; j_gene: TRBJ1-5; v_gene: TRBV6-1; abundance: -; CDR3nt: TGTGCCAGCAGTGAACTTCCCCAGCCCCAGCATTTT; CDR3aa: CASSELPQPQHF
d_gene: -; j_gene: TRBJ2-1; v_gene: TRBV4-1; abundance: few; CDR3nt: TGCGCCAGCAGCCAAGCTCAAGGGGTTCGGAATGAGCAGTTCTTC; CDR3aa: CASSQAQGVRNEQFF
d_gene: -; j_gene: TRBJ2-7; v_gene: TRBV13; abundance: once; CDR3nt: TGTGCCAGCAGCTTAGGGACAGGCTTAACCTATGAGCAGTACTTC; CDR3aa: CASSLGTGLTYEQYF
d_gene: -; j_gene: TRBJ1-2; v_gene: TRBV4-2; abundance: -; CDR3nt: TGTGCCAGCAGCCAAGCCACCGGACAGTCAAGAAATGGCTACACCTTC; CDR3aa: CASSQATGQSRNGYTF
d_gene: -; j_gene: TRBJ1-2; v_gene: TRBV7-9; abundance: -; CDR3nt: TGTGCCAGCAGCGCGGGGGGTCTGTTGGGCTACACCTTC; CDR3aa: CASSAGGLLGYTF
d_gene: -; j_gene: TRBJ1-3; v_gene: TRBV5-5; abundance: once; CDR3nt: TGTGCCAGCAGCTTGGTGGCTGCATCCGGAAACACCATATATTTT; CDR3aa: CASSLVAASGNTIYF
d_gene: TRBD2; j_gene: TRBJ2-7; v_gene: TRBV29-1; abundance: -; CDR3nt: TGCAGCGTGCTGACTAGCGGGGCCCTCTACGAGCAGTACTTC; CDR3aa: CSVLTSGALYEQYF
d_gene: -; j_gene: TRBJ2-7; v_gene: TRBV5-1; abundance: -; CDR3nt: TGCGCCAGCAGCATAAATAGCTCCCCTCTCTACGAGCAGTACTTC; CDR3aa: CASSINSSPLYEQYF
d_gene: -; j_gene: TRBJ1-1; v_gene: TRBV19; abundance: -; CDR3nt: TGTGCCACCCTATCTTTTGTCTCATGGAACACTGAAGCTTTCTTT; CDR3aa: CATLSFVSWNTEAFF
d_gene: -; j_gene: TRBJ2-1; v_gene: TRBV13; abundance: -; CDR3nt: TGTGCCAGCAGCTTGAGGAGCTCCTACAATGAGCAGTTCTTC; CDR3aa: CASSLRSSYNEQFF
d_gene: -; j_gene: TRBJ1-3; v_gene: TRBV19; abundance: few; CDR3nt: TGTGCCAGTAGTAACCCGGGGGGAAGGGGCTCTGGAAACACCATATATTTT; CDR3aa: CASSNPGGRGSGNTIYF
d_gene: TRBD2; j_gene: TRBJ2-3; v_gene: TRBV14; abundance: -; CDR3nt: TGTGCCAGCAGCCAGACTAGCGGGACTTGGGGCACAGATACGCAGTATTTT; CDR3aa: CASSQTSGTWGTDTQYF
d_gene: -; j_gene: TRBJ2-5; v_gene: TRBV5-1; abundance: -; CDR3nt: TGCGCCAGCGCCTCGGGGTATACGGGCGGAGAGACCCAGTACTTC; CDR3aa: CASASGYTGGETQYF
d_gene: -; j_gene: TRBJ1-4; v_gene: TRBV6-1; abundance: once; CDR3nt: TGTGCCAGCAGTGAAGGAAGGCCACTACGAGAAAAACTGTTTTTT; CDR3aa: CASSEGRPLREKLFF
d_gene: -; j_gene: TRBJ1-1; v_gene: TRBV21-1; abundance: few; CDR3nt: TGTGCCAGCAGCAGAGTAACGACAGTTCTTGAAGCTTTCTTT; CDR3aa: CASSRVTTVLEAFF
d_gene: -; j_gene: TRBJ1-1; v_gene: TRBV30; abundance: -; CDR3nt: TGTGCCGGGACCTTGAACACTGAAGCTTTCTTT; CDR3aa: CAGTLNTEAFF
d_gene: -; j_gene: TRBJ1-1; v_gene: TRBV3-1/TRBV3-2; abundance: -; CDR3nt: TGTGCCACAGCACTGGGGCGGTACACTGAAGCTTTCTTT; CDR3aa: CATALGRYTEAFF
d_gene: -; j_gene: TRBJ2-7; v_gene: TRBV21-1; abundance: -; CDR3nt: TGTGCCAGCAGCAAAGAACGTTCGGGCAGGGAATCGACTAGCGGTTCCTACGAGCAGTACTTC; CDR3aa: CASSKERSGRESTSGSYEQYF
d_gene: -; j_gene: TRBJ1-2; v_gene: TRBV19; abundance: -; CDR3nt: TGTGCCAGTAGCCTCGAGGGGGGGGAACACTATGGCTACACCTTC; CDR3aa: CASSLEGGEHYGYTF
d_gene: TRBD2; j_gene: TRBJ2-3; v_gene: TRBV5-1; abundance: once; CDR3nt: TGCGCCAGCAGTTCCGGACTAGCGGGTCCAACGAGGCCAGATACGCAGTATTTT; CDR3aa: CASSSGLAGPTRPDTQYF
d_gene: -; j_gene: TRBJ2-7; v_gene: TRBV28; abundance: -; CDR3nt: TGTGCCAGCAGGGGGCAAGCCTACGAGCAGTACTTC; CDR3aa: CASRGQAYEQYF
d_gene: TRBD1; j_gene: TRBJ1-2; v_gene: TRBV19; abundance: -; CDR3nt: TGTGCCAGTAGTTTTGTGGGACAGCCCTACACCTTC; CDR3aa: CASSFVGQPYTF
d_gene: -; j_gene: TRBJ2-3; v_gene: TRBV7-3; abundance: -; CDR3nt: TGTGCCAGCAGCGTAATTAACACAGATACGCAGTATTTT; CDR3aa: CASSVINTDTQYF
d_gene: TRBD2; j_gene: TRBJ2-1; v_gene: TRBV30; abundance: few; CDR3nt: TGTGCCTGGAGTGTAGGCGGGAGGGATCTTGATGAGCAGTTCTTC; CDR3aa: CAWSVGGRDLDEQFF
d_gene: TRBD1; j_gene: TRBJ2-1; v_gene: TRBV7-2; abundance: -; CDR3nt: TGTGCCAGCAGCTTTGGGACAGGGATTAATGAGCAGTTCTTC; CDR3aa: CASSFGTGINEQFF
d_gene: -; j_gene: TRBJ1-1; v_gene: TRBV28; abundance: -; CDR3nt: TGTGCCAGCAGTCTAACCACTGAAGCTTTCTTT; CDR3aa: CASSLTTEAFF
d_gene: TRBD1; j_gene: TRBJ2-5; v_gene: TRBV14; abundance: -; CDR3nt: TGTGCCAGCAGCCAAGGTCGGACAGGGCATTCTGGAGAGACCCAGTACTTC; CDR3aa: CASSQGRTGHSGETQYF
d_gene: -; j_gene: TRBJ2-7; v_gene: TRBV5-1; abundance: -; CDR3nt: TGCGCCAGCAGCTTGGTGGCCTTTTACTACGAGCAGTACTTC; CDR3aa: CASSLVAFYYEQYF
d_gene: TRBD2; j_gene: TRBJ2-5; v_gene: TRBV30; abundance: -; CDR3nt: TGTGCCTGGTCTCGGGAGGACCAAGAGACCCAGTACTTC; CDR3aa: CAWSREDQETQYF
d_gene: -; j_gene: TRBJ2-6; v_gene: TRBV2; abundance: -; CDR3nt: TGTGCCAGCCACAGGGAGTCTGGGGCCAACGTCCTGACTTTC; CDR3aa: CASHRESGANVLTF
d_gene: TRBD2; j_gene: TRBJ2-3; v_gene: TRBV9; abundance: -; CDR3nt: TGTGCCAGCAGCATCAAGACTAGCGGGAGCACAGATACGCAGTATTTT; CDR3aa: CASSIKTSGSTDTQYF
d_gene: TRBD1; j_gene: TRBJ2-7; v_gene: TRBV18; abundance: -; CDR3nt: TGTGCCAGCTCACCCATCCCGGGACAGACTTACGAGCAGTACTTC; CDR3aa: CASSPIPGQTYEQYF
d_gene: TRBD1; j_gene: TRBJ1-5; v_gene: TRBV6-1; abundance: -; CDR3nt: TGTGCCAGCAGTGATTGGGACAGGGAGATCCACAATCAGCCCCAGCATTTT; CDR3aa: CASSDWDREIHNQPQHF
d_gene: TRBD1; j_gene: TRBJ1-2; v_gene: TRBV3-1/TRBV3-2; abundance: -; CDR3nt: TGTGCCAGCAGCCAAGACGGAAGCAGGGGGCGCGGAGTGGTTCATGGCTACACCTTC; CDR3aa: CASSQDGSRGRGVVHGYTF
d_gene: -; j_gene: TRBJ1-6; v_gene: TRBV24-1; abundance: many; CDR3nt: TGTGCCACGGCGACTCCCCTCCACTTT; CDR3aa: CATATPLHF
d_gene: -; j_gene: TRBJ1-6; v_gene: TRBV30; abundance: -; CDR3nt: TGTGCCTGGGGGGTCGGGGGTTCACCCCTCCACTTT; CDR3aa: CAWGVGGSPLHF
d_gene: -; j_gene: TRBJ2-7; v_gene: TRBV7-9; abundance: -; CDR3nt: TGTGCCAGCACCCCTGGGTGGGGAGAGGTGGAGGAGCAGTACTTC; CDR3aa: CASTPGWGEVEEQYF
d_gene: TRBD1; j_gene: TRBJ1-3; v_gene: TRBV4-1; abundance: -; CDR3nt: TGCGCCAGCTCGGGACAGTATGGCACCATATATTTT; CDR3aa: CASSGQYGTIYF
d_gene: TRBD1; j_gene: TRBJ1-1; v_gene: TRBV7-9; abundance: -; CDR3nt: TGTGCCAGCAGCTTAGTAGACAGGGATTTTGAAGCTTTCTTT; CDR3aa: CASSLVDRDFEAFF
d_gene: -; j_gene: TRBJ2-1; v_gene: TRBV5-1; abundance: -; CDR3nt: TGCGCCAGCAGCCACTCTAGCGCAAGCTCCTACAATGAGCAGTTCTTC; CDR3aa: CASSHSSASSYNEQFF
d_gene: TRBD1; j_gene: TRBJ2-2; v_gene: TRBV27; abundance: -; CDR3nt: TGTGCCACGACGACAGGGCTCGGCGGGGAGCTGTTTTTT; CDR3aa: CATTTGLGGELFF
d_gene: TRBD2; j_gene: TRBJ2-1; v_gene: TRBV6-1; abundance: -; CDR3nt: TGTGCCAGCAGTGTTGGGACTAGCGGGAGGATTTTCGCGCTTGGTGAGCAGTTCTTC; CDR3aa: CASSVGTSGRIFALGEQFF
d_gene: -; j_gene: TRBJ1-1; v_gene: TRBV12-3/TRBV12-4; abundance: -; CDR3nt: TGTGCCAGCAGTTTAGCCGGTACTGAAGCTTTCTTT; CDR3aa: CASSLAGTEAFF
d_gene: -; j_gene: TRBJ2-6; v_gene: TRBV5-1; abundance: -; CDR3nt: TGCGCCAGCAGCCGACTCTCCGGGGCCAACGTCCTGACTTTC; CDR3aa: CASSRLSGANVLTF
d_gene: TRBD1; j_gene: TRBJ1-2; v_gene: TRBV7-8; abundance: -; CDR3nt: TGTGCCAGCAGCTTAGCGAGAGGACAGGGGGGTGGCTACACCTTC; CDR3aa: CASSLARGQGGGYTF
d_gene: -; j_gene: TRBJ2-2; v_gene: TRBV29-1; abundance: many; CDR3nt: TGCAGCGTTGGGTCAGGGGCAGGGGAGCTGTTTTTT; CDR3aa: CSVGSGAGELFF
d_gene: TRBD2; j_gene: TRBJ2-7; v_gene: TRBV3-1/TRBV3-2; abundance: once; CDR3nt: TGTGCCAGCAGCCACGGTGGGGGACTAGCGGGAGTCTCCTACGAGCAGTACTTC; CDR3aa: CASSHGGGLAGVSYEQYF
d_gene: -; j_gene: TRBJ2-4; v_gene: TRBV24-1; abundance: -; CDR3nt: TGTGCCACCAGAGGACAGCCCAAAAACATTCAGTACTTC; CDR3aa: CATRGQPKNIQYF
d_gene: -; j_gene: TRBJ1-2; v_gene: TRBV5-4; abundance: few; CDR3nt: TGTGCCAGCAGCTTACAGGGACGAGACTATGGCTACACCTTC; CDR3aa: CASSLQGRDYGYTF
d_gene: -; j_gene: TRBJ2-7; v_gene: TRBV5-6; abundance: -; CDR3nt: TGTGCCAGCAGCTTGCTCTCCGTAACGGGCTACGAGCAGTACTTC; CDR3aa: CASSLLSVTGYEQYF
d_gene: -; j_gene: TRBJ1-5; v_gene: TRBV19; abundance: -; CDR3nt: TGTGCCAGTAGTCGACGACAGGAGCCCCATCAGCCCCAGCATTTT; CDR3aa: CASSRRQEPHQPQHF
d_gene: -; j_gene: TRBJ2-7; v_gene: TRBV11-2; abundance: -; CDR3nt: TGTGCCAGCGCACGATCGGTAGGGGGCTCCTACGAGCAGTACTTC; CDR3aa: CASARSVGGSYEQYF
d_gene: -; j_gene: TRBJ2-7; v_gene: TRBV30; abundance: once; CDR3nt: TGTGCCTGGAGCTTCGGCCAGGGAACATACGAGCAGTACTTC; CDR3aa: CAWSFGQGTYEQYF